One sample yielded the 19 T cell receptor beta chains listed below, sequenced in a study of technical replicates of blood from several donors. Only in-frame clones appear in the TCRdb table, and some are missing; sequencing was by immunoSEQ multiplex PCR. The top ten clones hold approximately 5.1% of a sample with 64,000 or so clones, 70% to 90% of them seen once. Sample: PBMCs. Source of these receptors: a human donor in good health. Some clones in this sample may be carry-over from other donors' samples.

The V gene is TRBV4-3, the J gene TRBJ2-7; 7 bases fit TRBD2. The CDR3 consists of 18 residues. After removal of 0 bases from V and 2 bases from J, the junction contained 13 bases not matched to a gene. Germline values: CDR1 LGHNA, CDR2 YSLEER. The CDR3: CASSQETGVAGATYEQYF. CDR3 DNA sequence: TGCGCCAGCAGCCAAGAGACCGGAGTGGCGGGAGCGACCTACGAGCAGTACTTC.

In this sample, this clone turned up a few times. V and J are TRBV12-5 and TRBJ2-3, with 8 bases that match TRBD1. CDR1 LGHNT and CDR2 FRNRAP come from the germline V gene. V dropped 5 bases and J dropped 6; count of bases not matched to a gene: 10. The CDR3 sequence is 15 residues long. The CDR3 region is CASGPTGGKLDTQYF. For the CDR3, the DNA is TGTGCTAGTGGTCCTACAGGGGGGAAATTGGATACGCAGTATTTT.

The DNA of the CDR3 is TGTGCCAGCAGTTACAGTGGGGGGGAGACCCAGTACTTC. It encodes CASSYSGGETQYF. The chain joins TRBV6-5 to TRBJ2-5; a possible D gene is TRBD2 (6 bases). CDR1 is MNHEY, CDR2 SVGAGI, per germline. CDR3 length: 13 amino acids. The V and J ends lost 2 bases and 5 bases respectively, with 9 bases between them.

CDR3 amino acids: CASTIRVKTGVVETQYF. CDR3 DNA: TGTGCCAGCACCATAAGGGTGAAGACAGGGGTGGTTGAGACCCAGTACTTC. The rearrangement links TRBV7-3 to TRBJ2-5; TRBD1 aligns across 8 bases. Germline V gene sequence: CDR1 SGHTA, CDR2 FQGTGA. The trim removed 7 bases at V and 5 bases at J, leaving 18 bases unmatched. The CDR3 length is 17 residues.

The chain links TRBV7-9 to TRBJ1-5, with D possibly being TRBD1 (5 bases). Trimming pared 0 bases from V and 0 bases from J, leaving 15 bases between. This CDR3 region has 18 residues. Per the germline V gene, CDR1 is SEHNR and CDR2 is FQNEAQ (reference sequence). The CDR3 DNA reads TGTGCCAGCAGCTTAGCGTGGGGGGACGTGACTAGCAATCAGCCCCAGCATTTT. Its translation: CASSLAWGDVTSNQPQHF.

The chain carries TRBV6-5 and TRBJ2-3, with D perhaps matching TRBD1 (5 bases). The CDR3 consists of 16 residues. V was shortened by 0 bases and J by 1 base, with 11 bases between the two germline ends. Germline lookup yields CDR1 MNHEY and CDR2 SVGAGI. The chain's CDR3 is CASSYSWQGRTDTQYF. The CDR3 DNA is TGTGCCAGCAGTTACTCCTGGCAGGGTCGCACAGATACGCAGTATTTT.

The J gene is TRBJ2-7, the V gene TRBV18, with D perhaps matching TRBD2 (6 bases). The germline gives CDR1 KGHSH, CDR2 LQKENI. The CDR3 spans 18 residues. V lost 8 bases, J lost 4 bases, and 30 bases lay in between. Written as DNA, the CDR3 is TGTGCCAGCCGACCGGGCTCACCACCAGGGAGGTTTAGGTACGAGCAGTACTTC. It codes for CASRPGSPPGRFRYEQYF.

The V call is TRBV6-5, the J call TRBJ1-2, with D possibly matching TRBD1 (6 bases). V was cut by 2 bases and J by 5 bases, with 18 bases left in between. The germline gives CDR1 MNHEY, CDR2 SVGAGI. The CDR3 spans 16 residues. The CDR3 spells CASSYRGGSPFYGYTF. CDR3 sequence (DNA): TGTGCCAGCAGTTACAGGGGGGGGAGTCCATTTTATGGCTACACCTTC.

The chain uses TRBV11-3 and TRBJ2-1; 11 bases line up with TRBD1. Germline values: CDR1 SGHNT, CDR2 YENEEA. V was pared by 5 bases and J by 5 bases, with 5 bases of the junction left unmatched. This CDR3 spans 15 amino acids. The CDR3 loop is CASSDRDRGNNEQFF. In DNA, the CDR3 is TGTGCCAGCAGCGACCGGGACAGGGGGAACAATGAGCAGTTCTTC.

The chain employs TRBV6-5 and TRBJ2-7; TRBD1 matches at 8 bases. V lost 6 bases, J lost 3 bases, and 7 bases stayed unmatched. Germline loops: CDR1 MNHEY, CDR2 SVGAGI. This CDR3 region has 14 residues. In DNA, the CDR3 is TGTGCCAGCAGGACAGGACAGGGAATCTACGAGCAGTACTTC. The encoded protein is CASRTGQGIYEQYF.

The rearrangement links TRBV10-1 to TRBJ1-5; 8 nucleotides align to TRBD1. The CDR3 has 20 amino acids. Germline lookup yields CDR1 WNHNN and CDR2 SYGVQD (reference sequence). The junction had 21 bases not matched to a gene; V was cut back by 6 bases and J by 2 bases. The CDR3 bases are TGCGCCAGCAGCATACAACCGGGACCCGGGGACAGGTTTCGCAATCAGCCCCAGCATTTT. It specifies CASSIQPGPGDRFRNQPQHF.

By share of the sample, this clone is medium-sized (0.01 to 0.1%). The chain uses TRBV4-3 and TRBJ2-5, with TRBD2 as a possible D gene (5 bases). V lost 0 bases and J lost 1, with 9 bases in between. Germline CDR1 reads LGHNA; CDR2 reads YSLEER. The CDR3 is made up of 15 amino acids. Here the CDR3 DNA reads TGCGCCAGCAGCCAAGAACGGGGTGGCCAAGAGACCCAGTACTTC. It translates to CASSQERGGQETQYF.

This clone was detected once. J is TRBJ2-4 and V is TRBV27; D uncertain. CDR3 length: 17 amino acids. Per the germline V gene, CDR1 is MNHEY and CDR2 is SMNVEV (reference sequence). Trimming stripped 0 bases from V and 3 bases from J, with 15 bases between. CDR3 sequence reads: CASSLSWALTLKNIQYF. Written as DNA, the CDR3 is TGTGCCAGCAGTTTATCGTGGGCGTTAACACTCAAAAACATTCAGTACTTC.

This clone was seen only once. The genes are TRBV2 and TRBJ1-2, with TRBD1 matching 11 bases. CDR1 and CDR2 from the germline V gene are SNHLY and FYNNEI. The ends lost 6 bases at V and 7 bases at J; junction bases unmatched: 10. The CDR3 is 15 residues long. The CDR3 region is CASRRVGQGARGYTF. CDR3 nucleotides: TGTGCCAGCAGGAGGGTCGGACAGGGGGCGCGTGGCTACACCTTC.

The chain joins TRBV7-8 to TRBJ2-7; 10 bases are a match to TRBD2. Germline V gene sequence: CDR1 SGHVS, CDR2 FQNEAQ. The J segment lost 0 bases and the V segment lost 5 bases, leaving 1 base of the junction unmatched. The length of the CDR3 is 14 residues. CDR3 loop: CASSKREGSYEQYF. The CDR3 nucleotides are TGTGCCAGCAGCAAGCGGGAGGGCTCCTACGAGCAGTACTTC.

The CDR3 is CASGNRDRVYGYTF. CDR3 DNA sequence: TGTGCCAGCGGAAATAGGGACAGGGTCTATGGCTACACCTTC. This chain uses TRBV7-2 with TRBJ1-2, with 9 bases aligning to TRBD1. V was clipped by 8 bases and J by 4 bases; unmatched bases: 8. CDR3 length: 14 residues. From germline, CDR1 is SGHTA and CDR2 FQGNSA.

The CDR3 protein is CASSRSLLPKNIYEQYF. The CDR3, as DNA: TGTGCCAGCAGCCGGTCCTTGCTCCCAAAAAATATCTACGAGCAGTACTTC. V and J are TRBV5-6 and TRBJ2-7; D is uncertain. Germline values: CDR1 SGHDT, CDR2 YYEEEE. The CDR3 sequence is 17 residues long. V lost 4 bases to trimming and J lost 3 bases, with 23 bases between them.

CDR3: CASRLRGGVGGPTEAFF. Written as DNA, the CDR3 is TGTGCCAGCAGACTGAGAGGGGGCGTAGGGGGTCCCACTGAAGCTTTCTTT. The rearrangement joins TRBV28 to TRBJ1-1, with 7 bases lining up with TRBD1. V was pared by 6 bases and J by 4 bases, with 17 bases of the junction left unmatched. CDR3 length equals 17 residues. Germline values: CDR1 MDHEN, CDR2 SYDVKM.

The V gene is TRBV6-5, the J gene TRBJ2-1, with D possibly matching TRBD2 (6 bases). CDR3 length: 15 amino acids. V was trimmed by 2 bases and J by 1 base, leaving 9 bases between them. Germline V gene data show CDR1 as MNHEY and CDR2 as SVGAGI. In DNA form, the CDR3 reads TGTGCCAGCAGTTACGGGACTGCTTCCTACAATGAGCAGTTCTTC. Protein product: CASSYGTASYNEQFF.